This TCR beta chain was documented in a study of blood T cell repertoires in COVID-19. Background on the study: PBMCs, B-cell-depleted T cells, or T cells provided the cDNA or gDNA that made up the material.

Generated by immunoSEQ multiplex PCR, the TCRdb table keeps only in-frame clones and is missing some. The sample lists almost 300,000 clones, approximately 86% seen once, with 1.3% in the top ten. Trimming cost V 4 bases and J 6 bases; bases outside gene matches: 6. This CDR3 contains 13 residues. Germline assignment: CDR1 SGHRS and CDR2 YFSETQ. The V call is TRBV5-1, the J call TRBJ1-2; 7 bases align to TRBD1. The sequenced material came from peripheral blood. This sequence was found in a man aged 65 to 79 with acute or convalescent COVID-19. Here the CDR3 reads CASSTDRADGYTF. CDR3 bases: TGCGCCAGCAGCACCGACAGGGCGGATGGCTACACCTTC.